The text below deals with one T cell receptor (beta chain). As yet, its antigen is unknown. Via MiXCR, TCRdb re-called the 5' RACE reads, giving one row per CDR3 protein. This sample has 470,000 or so distinct CDR3 sequences, with roughly 20% found just once. CDR3 length: 15 amino acids. V was trimmed by 2 bases and J by 0 bases, leaving 11 bases between them. Germline V gene data show CDR1 as SGHDT and CDR2 as YYEEEE. The data originate from a study of T-cell memory formation after mild COVID-19. Study context: TCR clusters were mostly donor specific.

Findings of the study overall: In pre-infection memory, a portion of responding clones appeared, which suggested that cross-reactive memory joined.

The sequence came from an adult woman who had mild COVID-19 (a few samples of this study predate the infection). Cell type and time point are not known. What was sequenced was PBMCs or a T cell subset sorted from them (not recorded which). The chain is built from TRBV5-6 and TRBJ1-1, with D possibly being TRBD1 (5 bases). CDR3 sequence reads: CASSFLGTMNTEAFF. CDR3 nucleotide sequence: TGTGCCAGCAGCTTCCTGGGGACCATGAACACTGAAGCTTTCTTT.